This T cell receptor (beta chain) was retrieved from a study of Graves' ophthalmopathy and Graves' hyperthyroidism (dated by TCRdb to 2017 to 2018). A note on the overall study: Peripheral blood was collected at initial diagnosis, before any treatment. TCR beta repertoire signatures were used to distinguish Graves' ophthalmopathy from Graves' hyperthyroidism and to predict progression to ophthalmopathy. An independent validation cohort comprised about 20 hyperthyroidism patients and roughly 15 patients who later progressed from hyperthyroidism to ophthalmopathy. The 90 to 100 discovery patients were randomly divided into training and test sets at a 7:3 ratio. In total, under 150 blood samples were TCR-sequenced: around 42 ophthalmopathy, some 72 hyperthyroidism and roughly 17 hyperthyroidism-to-ophthalmopathy patients. Once sampling was done, hyperthyroidism patients were given methimazole at a starting dose of 30 mg daily, while ophthalmopathy patients were given high-dose intravenous methylprednisolone. In roughly six hyperthyroidism patients, the T-cell repertoire of thyroid tissue was compared with the T-cell repertoire of blood. To explore V-J signatures distinguishing ophthalmopathy from hyperthyroidism, a discovery set of under 110 patients (around 42 ophthalmopathy, roughly 60 stable hyperthyroidism) was enrolled.

Study-level results and caveats: Sample size was not predetermined statistically, and investigators were not blinded to group allocation. In validation, the model predicted ophthalmopathy progression with 70.59% sensitivity and approximately 78% specificity; roughly 12 predicted patients were CT-confirmed with GO in a median of about 6.1 months. In cross-validation, the 13-signature model distinguished ophthalmopathy from stable hyperthyroidism with less than 90% sensitivity and 81.08% specificity, while in the test set the corresponding values were about 80% and 75%. Most expanded thyroid clonotypes with frequency above 0.001 were also detected in blood, suggesting blood repertoires may reflect the thyroid immune response.

Hyperthyroidism was defined as stable when no progression to ophthalmopathy occurred within 18 months of follow-up. Hyperthyroidism patients were newly diagnosed, with disease duration under 2 months, and aged 18 to 65 years. Patients with other autoimmune diseases, uncontrolled infections, pregnancy or lactation were excluded. Clinical symptoms, serum thyroxine, TRAb, thyroid ultrasound and orbital computed tomography were used for diagnosis. PBMCs were isolated from more than 9 ml of fresh peripheral blood by Ficoll-Paque density gradient centrifugation. Total RNA was extracted with Trizol reagent and quality-checked on an Agilent 2100 Bioanalyzer. The trim is 8 bases for V and 6 bases for J, with a gap of 10 bases between the germline ends. Spanning cysteine to phenylalanine, the CDR3 consists of 11 amino acids. The retained sequence is limited to the CDR3, 33 bases, with the frame set at the first base. CDR1 and CDR2 were assigned from the germline V gene as SNHLY and FYNNEI.

Notes on this clonotype: Its cognate antigen has yet to be identified. Base-call qualities are not available, and no considerably larger clone is one nucleotide away.

For repertoire sequencing, TCR beta CDR3 regions were amplified from RNA transcripts. The first round was an RT-PCR using HTBI primers with the Qiagen OneStep RT-PCR kit, and this first round was followed by a second-round multiplex PCR, then size selection and purification. Libraries were sequenced paired-end with 100 bp reads on an Illumina HiSeq2000. Per the source publication's procedure: Reads were processed with SOAPnuke, discarding reads with adapters, uncalled bases, mean Phred below 15, or no exact constant-primer or identifier match. High-quality paired reads were merged with COPE v1.2.5. Unique nucleotide sequences were defined as clonotypes and aligned to IMGT TRB V, D and J references using MiTCR v1.1. The analysis was limited to V-J combinations with a frequency above 0.0001, which together covered 99.2% of the repertoires. A TCR clonal expansion and chaos score per V-J combination was defined as the ratio of F50 clonal expansion to chaos observed in the TCRdist matrix. Features were reduced by Welch's t-statistics and random forest to around 13 V-J combinations, which fed a naive Bayes classifier. Thyroid-blood repertoire similarity was quantified with the Morisita-Horn index. TCRdb took the public reads, trimmed them with fastp at Q25, ran MiXCR for clone calling and kept in-frame beta chains. Under each unique CDR3 protein, matching rows form one entry showing the most common genes and DNA. The V and J calls come from TCRdb's annotation, not from the publication. The sample table holds 620,000 or so distinct CDR3 sequences, of which around a fifth were seen once. Of the sample, approximately 7.7% falls within the top ten clones.

The chain couples TRBV2 to TRBJ1-1, with TRBD1 perhaps the D gene, on 5 matching bases. This clonotype was sampled from a woman younger than 35 with stable Graves' hyperthyroidism. Some clones in this sample may be carry-over from other donors' samples. Donor details come from another sample of the same person, matched by shared clones. Sequencing was carried out using peripheral blood. The CDR3 protein sequence reads: CASRGEAEAFF. The nucleotide sequence reads TGTGCCAGCCGGGGCGAGGCTGAAGCTTTCTTT.